These T cell receptor beta chains were read from a single sample in a study of cytomegalovirus exposure and HLA in healthy donors. Some clones are missing from TCRdb's copy, which holds only in-frame ones; the method was immunoSEQ multiplex PCR. Of 130,000 or so clones listed, around 85% were seen once; the top ten hold approximately 6.7%. Input material: PBMCs. Receptor source: a woman aged 25 to 39 in good health and CMV-seropositive. Each CDR3 is given with its conserved first and last residue. The D gene is left open where the match is weak. The size of a clone is reported for some rows only, either as once, few or many, or as a class for expanded clones.

TRBJ2-7 TRBD1 TRBV18 - TGTGCCAGCTCGTCTAACCCGGGACAGGGGTTCGAGCAGTACTTC CASSSNPGQGFEQYF
TRBJ2-5 - TRBV5-6 - TGTGCCAGCAGCCCCGGTATCCAAGAGACCCAGTACTTC CASSPGIQETQYF
TRBJ1-2 - TRBV28 - TGTGCCAGCAGCTTGACAGGAGACTCCTATGGCTACACCTTC CASSLTGDSYGYTF
TRBJ1-4 - TRBV2 - TGTGCCAGCAGGGGGGGTGCTAATGAAAAACTGTTTTTT CASRGGANEKLFF
TRBJ2-7 - TRBV30 - TGTGCCTTGACCCGGGATCCCGTAGGTGAGCAGTACTTC CALTRDPVGEQYF
TRBJ2-3 - TRBV27 - TGTGCCAGCCAGGGTTTTAGCACAGATACGCAGTATTTT CASQGFSTDTQYF
TRBJ2-7 TRBD1 TRBV5-1 - TGCGCCAGCAGCTTAGGGACAGGGGAATTCAACGAGCAGTACTTC CASSLGTGEFNEQYF
TRBJ1-1 - TRBV7-9 - TGTGCCAGCAGCTTGAGTGACACTGAAGCTTTCTTT CASSLSDTEAFF
TRBJ2-5 - TRBV7-7 - TGTGCCAGCAGCTTAATCCCGGGATACCAAGAGACCCAGTACTTC CASSLIPGYQETQYF
TRBJ2-7 TRBD2 TRBV28 - TGTGCCAGCAGTCCGTATCCCGGGACTAGCGGTAACTACGAGCAGTACTTC CASSPYPGTSGNYEQYF
TRBJ1-4 - TRBV7-9 - TGTGCCAGCAGCTTAGTTCGGGGGATGGATGAAAAACTGTTTTTT CASSLVRGMDEKLFF
TRBJ2-5 - TRBV28 - TGTGCCAGCAGTTTAGTGGGGCAGGTCGTCCAAGAGACCCAGTACTTC CASSLVGQVVQETQYF
TRBJ2-1 - TRBV7-3 - TGTGCCAGCAGCGCCGGACAGTCGATTATCCATGAGCAGTTCTTC CASSAGQSIIHEQFF
TRBJ1-4 TRBD1 TRBV5-4 - TGTGCCAGCAGCCCCGGACAGGGCGATAATGAAAAACTGTTTTTT CASSPGQGDNEKLFF
TRBJ1-1 TRBD1 TRBV6-6 - TGTGCCAGCAGGGACAGGGGGCCCATGAACACTGAAGCTTTCTTT CASRDRGPMNTEAFF
TRBJ1-1 TRBD1 TRBV29-1 - TGCAGGGCTGACAGGGAAAGCACTGAAGCTTTCTTT CRADRESTEAFF
TRBJ1-1 TRBD1 TRBV10-3 once TGTGCCATCAGGGACAGGGAAGGAACTGAAGCTTTCTTT CAIRDREGTEAFF
TRBJ1-5 TRBD1 TRBV5-8 - TGTGCCAGCAGCTTGGAAGGGACAGGAGCCTTTAACCCTAGCAATCAGCCCCAGCATTTT CASSLEGTGAFNPSNQPQHF
TRBJ1-3 - TRBV11-2 - TGTGCCAGCAGCTTGGGACTGCTCTCTGGAAACACCATATATTTT CASSLGLLSGNTIYF
TRBJ2-1 TRBD2 TRBV2 - TGTGCCAGCAGTGATATACTAGCGGGAGGGCCTGAGTTCTTC CASSDILAGGPEFF
TRBJ2-1 TRBD2 TRBV5-6 - TGTGCCAGCAGCTATCTAGCGGGGGGCTACAATGAGCAGTTCTTC CASSYLAGGYNEQFF
TRBJ1-5 - TRBV27 - TGTGCCAGCAGTTCCTCGGGTCCCAATCAGCCCCAGCATTTT CASSSSGPNQPQHF
TRBJ1-1 - TRBV6-6 - TGTGCCAGCACCTCCTACACTGAAGCTTTCTTT CASTSYTEAFF
TRBJ2-7 - TRBV2 - TGTGCCAGCAGTGAAGTTCGGGAAAGCGAGCAGTACTTC CASSEVRESEQYF
TRBJ1-3 - TRBV7-8 few TGTGCCAGCAGCTTAGTATCCGGAGTCTCTGGAAACACCATATATTTT CASSLVSGVSGNTIYF
TRBJ2-3 TRBD2 TRBV19 - TGTGCCAGTAGTAAGGGGAGGCTAGCGGGGGCCTATAGCACAGATACGCAGTATTTT CASSKGRLAGAYSTDTQYF
TRBJ2-5 TRBD1 TRBV29-1 - TGCGGCGCTCGGACAGGGGAAGAGACCCAGTACTTC CGARTGEETQYF
TRBJ2-1 - TRBV27 - TGTGCCAGCAGTGCGTACAATGAGCAGTTCTTC CASSAYNEQFF
TRBJ2-7 TRBD1 TRBV10-3 once TGTGCCATCAGAGCCGGGACAGGGGATTACGAGCAGTACTTC CAIRAGTGDYEQYF
TRBJ2-1 TRBD2 TRBV18 - TGTGCCAGCTCACCTCTAGCGGGGGCCTACAATGAGCAGTTCTTC CASSPLAGAYNEQFF
TRBJ1-1 TRBD1 TRBV19 - TGTGCCAGTAGATCGGCAGGGGGCTTGAACACTGAAGCTTTCTTT CASRSAGGLNTEAFF
TRBJ1-2 - TRBV6-5 - TGTGCCAGCACCTTAAGGGGTGCAGCCTATGGCTACACCTTC CASTLRGAAYGYTF
TRBJ2-7 - TRBV7-9 few TGTTCCAGCAGCTTGGCGGCCTCCTACGAGCAGTACTTC CSSSLAASYEQYF
TRBJ2-7 - TRBV6-6 - TGTGCCACCTCTGGGACTGCGTGGGAGCAGTACTTC CATSGTAWEQYF
TRBJ1-4 - TRBV19 once TGTGCCAGTAGTATGTGGGGAGAGGAAAAACTGTTTTTT CASSMWGEEKLFF
TRBJ2-3 - TRBV30 few TGTGCCTGGAGTGCTACAGGTAGCACAGATACGCAGTATTTT CAWSATGSTDTQYF
TRBJ1-5 - TRBV2 - TGTGCCAGCAGGGGAGGGGGCAATCAGCCCCAGCATTTT CASRGGGNQPQHF
TRBJ2-2 TRBD2 TRBV7-3 - TGTGCCAGCAGCTTACCTAGCGGGACCGGGGAGCTGTTTTTT CASSLPSGTGELFF
TRBJ2-3 - TRBV7-9 - TGTGCCAGCAGCTTAGGCCTTGTCGGGACAGATACGCAGTATTTT CASSLGLVGTDTQYF
TRBJ1-2 TRBD1 TRBV5-6 - TGTGCCAGCAGCTGGGGGACAGCGGATGGCTACACCTTC CASSWGTADGYTF
TRBJ1-2 TRBD1 TRBV30 - TGTGCCTGGAGTCAGTCAGGGGGCTTGGGCTACACCTTC CAWSQSGGLGYTF
TRBJ1-1 - TRBV6-5 - TGTGCCAGCAGTTACACCCGACAAAGCACTGAAGCTTTCTTT CASSYTRQSTEAFF
TRBJ2-7 TRBD1 TRBV15 - TGTGCCACCAGCCCTGGACAGGCCTACGAGCAGTACTTC CATSPGQAYEQYF
TRBJ2-2 - TRBV29-1 - TGCAGCGGGTGGACAGTGAACACCGGGGAGCTGTTTTTT CSGWTVNTGELFF
TRBJ1-3 - TRBV27 - TGTGCCAGCAGTTCCGCCGGGACATCTGGAAACACCATATATTTT CASSSAGTSGNTIYF
TRBJ2-7 TRBD2 TRBV4-1 - TGCGCCAGCAGCCCGAGACTAGCTGCCGAGCAGTACTTC CASSPRLAAEQYF
TRBJ2-5 - TRBV5-6 - TGTGCCAGCAGCTTCTCCTCGGGAGTCGGAGAAGAGACCCAGTACTTC CASSFSSGVGEETQYF
TRBJ1-5 - TRBV19 - TGTGCCAGTAGTATGCCCGCCCGCGGCCCGGTGCAGCCCCAGCATTTT CASSMPARGPVQPQHF
TRBJ2-1 - TRBV7-2 - TGTGCCAGCAGCTTAGGTTCTGTTAATGAGCAGTTCTTC CASSLGSVNEQFF
TRBJ1-1 - TRBV5-6 - TGTGCCAGCAGCCCTTCGACAGTCCTGAGTGTGAACACTGAAGCTTTCTTT CASSPSTVLSVNTEAFF
TRBJ1-2 TRBD1 TRBV6-5 once TGTGCCAGCAGTCCCCCCGGGACAGGGGGCTACACCTTC CASSPPGTGGYTF
TRBJ2-3 TRBD1 TRBV5-3 - TGTGCCAGAAGCTTCCGGGACAGGGGCACAGATACGCAGTATTTT CARSFRDRGTDTQYF